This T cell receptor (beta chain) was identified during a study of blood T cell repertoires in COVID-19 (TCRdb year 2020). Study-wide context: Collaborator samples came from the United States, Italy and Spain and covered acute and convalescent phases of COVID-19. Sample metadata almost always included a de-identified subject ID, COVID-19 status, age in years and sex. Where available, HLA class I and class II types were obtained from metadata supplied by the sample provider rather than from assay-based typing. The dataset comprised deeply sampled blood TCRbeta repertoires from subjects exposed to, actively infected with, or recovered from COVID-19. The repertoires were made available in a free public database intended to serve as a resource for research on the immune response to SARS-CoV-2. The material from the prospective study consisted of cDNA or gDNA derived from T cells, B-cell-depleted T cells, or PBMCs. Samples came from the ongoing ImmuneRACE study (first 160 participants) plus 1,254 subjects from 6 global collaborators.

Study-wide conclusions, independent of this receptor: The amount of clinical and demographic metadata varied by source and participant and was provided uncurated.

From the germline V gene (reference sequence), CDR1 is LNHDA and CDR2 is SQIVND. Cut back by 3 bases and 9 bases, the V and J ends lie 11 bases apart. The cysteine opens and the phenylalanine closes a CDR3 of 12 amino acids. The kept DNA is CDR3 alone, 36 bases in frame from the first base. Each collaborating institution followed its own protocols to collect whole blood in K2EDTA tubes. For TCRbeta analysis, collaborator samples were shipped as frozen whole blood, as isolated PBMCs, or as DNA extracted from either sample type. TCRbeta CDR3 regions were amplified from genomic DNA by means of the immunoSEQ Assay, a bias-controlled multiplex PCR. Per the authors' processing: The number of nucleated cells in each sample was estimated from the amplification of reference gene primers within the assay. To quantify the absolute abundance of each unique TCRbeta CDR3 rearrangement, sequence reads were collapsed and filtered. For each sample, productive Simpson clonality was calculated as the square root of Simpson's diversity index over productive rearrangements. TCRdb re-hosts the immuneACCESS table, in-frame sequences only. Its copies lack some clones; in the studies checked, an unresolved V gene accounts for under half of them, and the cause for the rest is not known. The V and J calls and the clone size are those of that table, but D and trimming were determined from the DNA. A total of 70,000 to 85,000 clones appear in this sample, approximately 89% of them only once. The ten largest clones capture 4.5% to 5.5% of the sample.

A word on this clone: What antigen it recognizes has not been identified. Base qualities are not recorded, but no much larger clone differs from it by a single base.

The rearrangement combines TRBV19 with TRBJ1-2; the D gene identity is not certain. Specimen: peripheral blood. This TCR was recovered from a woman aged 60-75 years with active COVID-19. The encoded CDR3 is CASSITGDRYTF. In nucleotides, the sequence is TGTGCCAGTAGTATTACGGGAGATCGCTACACCTTC.